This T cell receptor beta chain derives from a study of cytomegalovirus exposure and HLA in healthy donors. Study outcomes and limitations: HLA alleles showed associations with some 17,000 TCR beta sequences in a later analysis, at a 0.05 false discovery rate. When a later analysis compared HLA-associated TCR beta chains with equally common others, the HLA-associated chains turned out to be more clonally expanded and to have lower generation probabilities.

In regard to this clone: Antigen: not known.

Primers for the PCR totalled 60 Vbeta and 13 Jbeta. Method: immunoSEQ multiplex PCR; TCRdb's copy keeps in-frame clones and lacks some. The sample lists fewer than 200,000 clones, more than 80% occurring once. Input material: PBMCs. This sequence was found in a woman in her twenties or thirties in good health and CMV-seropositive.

CDR3 residues: CAWSVRVKLFF. The CDR3 nucleotides read TGTGCCTGGAGTGTACGAGTCAAACTGTTTTTT. The chain links TRBV30 to TRBJ1-4, with unresolved D. The V and J ends lost 0 bases and 11 bases respectively, with 7 bases between them. CDR1 and CDR2 (germline): GTSNPN, SVGIG (reference sequence). The CDR3 is made up of 11 amino acids. The full variable domain, rest sourced from reference TRBV30 and TRBJ1-4, is SQTIHQWPATLVQPVGSPLSLECTVEGTSNPNLYWYRQAAGRGLQLLFYSVGIGQISSEVPQNLSASRPQDRQFILSSKKLLLSDSGFYLCAWSVRVKLFFGSGTQLSVL.